This T cell receptor (beta chain) was captured in a study of regulatory T cells in long-lasting Graves disease. This clonotype was observed many times. Time point in this sample: newly diagnosed GD, antithyroid drugs for less than 3 months. Researchers made the TCR library from RNA that was extracted from PBMCs. Nine-milliliter peripheral blood samples went into EDTA tubes. Researchers made TCR beta libraries by using iRepertoire HTBI primers and running Arm-PCR on CDR3 regions. TCRdb fed the multiplex PCR reads into MiXCR, producing one record per CDR3 protein. The profile shows over 450,000 distinct CDR3 sequences, 9.5% to 15% of them singletons. Germline values: CDR1 SGHAT, CDR2 FQNNGV. The CDR3 contains 14 residues. The V and J ends lost 5 bases and 3 bases respectively, with 13 bases between them. This same sample was also part of a study on T cells in Graves' hyperthyroidism and ophthalmopathy. This second study notes: For the diagnoses, clinical symptoms, serum thyroxine and TRAb, thyroid ultrasound and orbital computed tomography were used. RT-PCR in the first round (using the HTBI primer set) targeted the TCR CDR3.

The sequencing used peripheral blood mononuclear cells (PBMCs), collected at new diagnosis, from a patient treated with antithyroid drugs. The clonotype comes from a woman aged 25 to 39 with Graves disease. The chain links TRBV11-2 to TRBJ2-5, with D perhaps TRBD2 (5 bases). The chain's CDR3 is CASSRDLGEETQYF. Written as DNA, the CDR3 is TGTGCCAGCAGCCGCGACCTCGGGGAAGAGACCCAGTACTTC.